These T cell receptor beta chains were read from a single sample in a study of T cell repertoires and HLA-DP antigens. These receptors' antigens are unknown. The table came from immunoSEQ multiplex PCR; TCRdb's copy has only in-frame clones and leaves some out. The repertoire has around 100,000 clones, 80% to 95% of them found once; the top ten carry 0.25% to 0.3%. The source material was CD4+ T cells from PBMCs. The receptors stem from a woman under 30 in good health and CMV-seronegative. Both conserved end residues are part of each CDR3. D genes are given only for firm matches. Clone size is not always given. Where it is, it says once, few, many or a class for expanded clones.

clone size,D gene,J gene,V gene,CDR3 DNA,CDR3 protein
once,-,TRBJ1-6,TRBV5-5,TGTGCCAGCAGCTTTGCACGGGGCGATAATTCACCCCTCCACTTT,CASSFARGDNSPLHF
-,-,TRBJ1-1,TRBV19,TGTGCCAGTAGTAAGGCCGTGACTGAAGCTTTCTTT,CASSKAVTEAFF
-,-,TRBJ2-1,TRBV6-1,TGTGCCAGCAGTGGGTGGAGTGCCCCACAGGCGCAGTTCTTC,CASSGWSAPQAQFF
-,TRBD2,TRBJ2-7,TRBV7-3,TGTGCCAGCAGCCCACGGGGGGGCTCATACTACGAGCAGTACTTC,CASSPRGGSYYEQYF
-,TRBD1,TRBJ2-1,TRBV19,TGTGCCAGTAGTATAAGACAGGGGGCAAGGAATGAGCAGTTCTTC,CASSIRQGARNEQFF
-,-,TRBJ1-4,TRBV5-1,TGCGCCAGCACCCAGGGTGCCAATGAAAAACTGTTTTTT,CASTQGANEKLFF
-,TRBD1,TRBJ1-2,TRBV29-1,TGCAGCGTCGAATGGACAGGGGGATATGGCTACACCTTC,CSVEWTGGYGYTF
-,-,TRBJ1-4,TRBV15,TGTGCCACCAGCAGAGTTGCAACTAATGAAAAACTGTTTTTT,CATSRVATNEKLFF
once,-,TRBJ2-6,TRBV9,TGTGCCAGCAGCGTCAGGGGGACTAGCTCTGGGGCCAACGTCCTGACTTTC,CASSVRGTSSGANVLTF
-,-,TRBJ2-1,TRBV5-1,TGCGCCAGCACTGAACTCCCTGGGAATGAGCAGTTCTTC,CASTELPGNEQFF
-,TRBD2,TRBJ2-1,TRBV28,TGTGCCAGCAGTTTATGGACTAGCGGGAGGGCCGGCAATGAGCAGTTCTTC,CASSLWTSGRAGNEQFF
-,-,TRBJ2-5,TRBV6-6,TGTGCCAGCAGCCCCATCCCAGAGACCCAGTACTTC,CASSPIPETQYF
-,TRBD1,TRBJ2-3,TRBV5-6,TGTGCCAGCAGCCTCCGGGACAGAAGGACAGATACGCAGTATTTT,CASSLRDRRTDTQYF
-,TRBD1,TRBJ2-1,TRBV11-3,TGTGCCAGCAGCCTTGGAATCGGGACAGGCGCTCTGGCGGAGCAGTTCTTC,CASSLGIGTGALAEQFF
once,-,TRBJ2-3,TRBV7-6,TGTGCCAGCAGCTTAGAAATAAGGTTCAGGGGCAAACAAGGGGATACGCAGTATTTT,CASSLEIRFRGKQGDTQYF
few,TRBD1,TRBJ1-6,TRBV7-9,TGTGCCAGCAGCTTAGCGACAGGGGTGGGTTCACCCCTCCACTTT,CASSLATGVGSPLHF
-,-,TRBJ2-7,TRBV7-9,TGTGCCAGCAGGGATCTGGGACGGGACTACGAGCAGTACTTC,CASRDLGRDYEQYF
few,-,TRBJ1-5,TRBV28,TGTGCCAGCAGGTCCCTCCCGGGAAGTAATCAGCCCCAGCATTTT,CASRSLPGSNQPQHF
-,TRBD2,TRBJ2-1,TRBV9,TGTGCCAGCAGCCCGACTAGCGGGGCTTACAATGAGCAGTTCTTC,CASSPTSGAYNEQFF
once,-,TRBJ2-6,TRBV7-9,TGTGCCAGCACCAGGTTTACAGGGTCCGGGGCCAACGTCCTGACTTTC,CASTRFTGSGANVLTF
-,TRBD2,TRBJ2-5,TRBV5-1,TGCGCCAGCAGCGGGGAGGGCCGAGAGACCCAGTACTTC,CASSGEGRETQYF
-,TRBD1,TRBJ1-3,TRBV18,TGTGCCAGCTCGCGTAGACAGGGTCCTGGAAACACCATATATTTT,CASSRRQGPGNTIYF
-,-,TRBJ1-1,TRBV2,TGTGCCAGCAGTGAAGGCGCCTGGAACCGGGATCCGAACACTGAAGCTTTCTTT,CASSEGAWNRDPNTEAFF
-,TRBD2,TRBJ2-7,TRBV29-1,TGCAGCGTTGAGAGCGGGGGGAATTCCTACGAGCAGTACTTC,CSVESGGNSYEQYF
-,TRBD2,TRBJ2-3,TRBV19,TGTGCCAGTAGTATGAAGCGGGGGGTTGGAGATACGCAGTATTTT,CASSMKRGVGDTQYF
-,-,TRBJ1-5,TRBV6-6,TGTGCCAGCAGACCGGACGGGGTGAGGCCCCAGCATTTT,CASRPDGVRPQHF
-,TRBD1,TRBJ2-7,TRBV5-4,TGTGCCAGCAGCTTGGCCGGGACAGGTGCCTACGAGCAGTACTTC,CASSLAGTGAYEQYF
-,TRBD1,TRBJ2-1,TRBV10-3,TGTGCCATCAGTCTGCCGTTGGGACAGGGGGCCAATGAGCAGTTCTTC,CAISLPLGQGANEQFF
-,TRBD1,TRBJ1-2,TRBV5-5,TGTGCCAGCAGCATACCGGGACAGGGCTCATTTGGCTACACCTTC,CASSIPGQGSFGYTF
-,-,TRBJ1-1,TRBV29-1,TGCAGCGTTGAAGATCTTCAAGGGGCGGCTGAAGCTTTCTTT,CSVEDLQGAAEAFF
-,TRBD2,TRBJ2-2,TRBV28,TGTGCCAGCAGTTTACTAGCGGGGGATAGGAACACCGGGGAGCTGTTTTTT,CASSLLAGDRNTGELFF
-,TRBD1,TRBJ1-2,TRBV11-2,TGTGCCAGCAGCGCGGTTAGACAGGGACGTGCGGGCTACACCTTC,CASSAVRQGRAGYTF
-,-,TRBJ1-2,TRBV18,TGTGCCAGCTCCCACCAGGCGGGTCAGGGCGACTATGGCTACACCTTC,CASSHQAGQGDYGYTF
-,TRBD2,TRBJ2-3,TRBV5-4,TGTGCCAGCAGCTTGGGACTAGCGATCACAGATACGCAGTATTTT,CASSLGLAITDTQYF
-,TRBD2,TRBJ2-3,TRBV11-2,TGTGCCAGCAGCTTCAGGTCTAGCGGGGCCACAGATACGCAGTATTTT,CASSFRSSGATDTQYF
-,TRBD2,TRBJ2-1,TRBV11-3,TGTGCCAGCAGCTCAACTAGCGGAGGGGACAATGAGCAGTTCTTC,CASSSTSGGDNEQFF
-,TRBD2,TRBJ2-1,TRBV28,TGTGCCAGCAGTGGAGCGGGAGAGGGGGACAATGAGCAGTTCTTC,CASSGAGEGDNEQFF
-,TRBD2,TRBJ2-3,TRBV5-4,TGTGCCAGCAGCTTGTGGGCGGGAGGGGAAGATACGCAGTATTTT,CASSLWAGGEDTQYF
-,-,TRBJ1-2,TRBV5-8,TGTGCCAGCAGCTTCACAGGGAACGGGGTTTATGGCTACACCTTC,CASSFTGNGVYGYTF
once,-,TRBJ1-3,TRBV5-1,TGCGCCAGCAGCTTGGGGGGCTCTCTCAGCTCTGGAAACACCATATATTTT,CASSLGGSLSSGNTIYF
-,-,TRBJ1-1,TRBV29-1,TGCAGCGTTGAGAGACGGTTGAACACTGAAGCTTTCTTT,CSVERRLNTEAFF
-,-,TRBJ1-3,TRBV28,TGTGCCAGCAGTTTAAACTCTGGAAACACCATATATTTT,CASSLNSGNTIYF
-,TRBD1,TRBJ1-1,TRBV6-6,TGTGCCACCTCTTTAGGGACAGGAATGAACACTGAAGCTTTCTTT,CATSLGTGMNTEAFF
-,TRBD1,TRBJ1-3,TRBV29-1,TGCAGCGTCCGACAGGGAATAGGTGGAAACACCATATATTTT,CSVRQGIGGNTIYF
-,TRBD2,TRBJ2-1,TRBV11-2,TGTGCCAGCAGCTTGGGACTAGCGAATGAGCAGTTCTTC,CASSLGLANEQFF
once,TRBD2,TRBJ2-7,TRBV28,TGTGCCAGCAGTTTATGGACTAGCGGGAGGGAGAACGAGCAGTACTTC,CASSLWTSGRENEQYF
-,-,TRBJ2-2,TRBV7-2,TGTGCCAGCAGCTTACAGCCTAGGGGTAACACCGGGGAGCTGTTTTTT,CASSLQPRGNTGELFF
-,TRBD2,TRBJ2-7,TRBV5-6,TGTGCCAGCAGCCACGGACTAGCGCCATCCTACGAGCAGTACTTC,CASSHGLAPSYEQYF
-,-,TRBJ1-5,TRBV15,TGTGCCACCAGCAGAGGTCAGGGGACTAGCAATCAGCCCCAGCATTTT,CATSRGQGTSNQPQHF
-,-,TRBJ2-2,TRBV27,TGTGCCAGCAGTTACGGCCCACTGAACACCGGGGAGCTGTTTTTT,CASSYGPLNTGELFF
-,TRBD1,TRBJ2-2,TRBV5-4,TGTGCCAGCAGCCCCCGACAGGGTAACACCGGGGAGCTGTTTTTT,CASSPRQGNTGELFF
-,TRBD1,TRBJ1-4,TRBV5-6,TGTGCCAGCAGCTCGACAGGGCGAGGGGAAAAACTGTTTTTT,CASSSTGRGEKLFF
-,TRBD1,TRBJ2-3,TRBV5-1,TGCGCCAGCAGCTTACAGGGGGCGCAGGGAGATACGCAGTATTTT,CASSLQGAQGDTQYF
-,TRBD2,TRBJ2-1,TRBV2,TGTGCCAGCAATAGCGGGAGATACAATGAGCAGTTCTTC,CASNSGRYNEQFF
-,TRBD2,TRBJ2-1,TRBV5-1,TGCGCCAGCAGCTGGACTAGCGGGGGCTCCGTATTCAATGAGCAGTTCTTC,CASSWTSGGSVFNEQFF
-,-,TRBJ2-3,TRBV27,TGTGCCAGCAGTTTAGGCCTGACTACGGAGCAGTATTTT,CASSLGLTTEQYF
-,TRBD1,TRBJ1-1,TRBV14,TGTGCCAGCAGCCAAGATTGGGGACAGGTGAACACTGAAGCTTTCTTT,CASSQDWGQVNTEAFF
-,TRBD1,TRBJ1-5,TRBV10-3,TGTGCCATCAGTGGAGGACAGGGTGTGGGTCAGCCCCAGCATTTT,CAISGGQGVGQPQHF
once,-,TRBJ2-5,TRBV6-6,TGTGCCAGCAGGAAAAACGCACAGGGCCCGGCGGAGACCCAGTACTTC,CASRKNAQGPAETQYF